These 3 T cell receptor beta chains came from one sample sequenced in a study of CD8 T cells in Susac syndrome. With random hexamers, roughly 0.5 to 1 ug RNA was reverse transcribed. TCRdb called the immunoSEQ multiplex PCR reads again in MiXCR, with one record for every CDR3 protein. This table has over 300,000 distinct CDR3 sequences, about 91% appearing once. The sequenced material came from CD4+ T cells from PBMCs. The receptors originated from a human donor with multiple sclerosis.

The J gene is TRBJ1-2, the V gene TRBV12-3 or TRBV12-4, with D unclear. The CDR3 has 12 amino acids. V was shortened by 2 bases and J by 3 bases, with 4 bases between the two germline ends. The CDR3 DNA follows: TGTGCCAGCAGTTTACAGGACTATGGCTACACCTTC. Translating it yields CASSLQDYGYTF.

This chain joins TRBV30 and TRBJ1-3; TRBD1 is a possible D gene (6 bases). Trimming left V 3 bases short and J 2 bases short, with 11 bases between. This CDR3 spans 14 amino acids. CDR1 and CDR2 from the germline V gene are GTSNPN and SVGIG (reference sequence). Written as DNA, the CDR3 is TGTGCCTGGAGCTCACAGGGAGCTGGAAACACCATATATTTT. Translating it yields CAWSSQGAGNTIYF.

The J gene is TRBJ2-1, the V gene TRBV20-1; TRBD1 aligns across 8 bases. This CDR3 region has 14 residues. J was trimmed by 3 bases and V by 6 bases; bases with no gene match: 7. The germline CDR1 and CDR2 sequences are DFQATT and SNEGSKA (reference sequence). The CDR3 protein is CSAVRTGYYNEQFF. For the CDR3, the DNA is TGCAGTGCCGTAAGGACAGGGTACTACAATGAGCAGTTCTTC.